The 29 T cell receptor beta chains given below trace back to one sample, sequenced in a study of blood T cell repertoires in COVID-19. Profiled with immunoSEQ multiplex PCR; TCRdb holds only in-frame clones, not every one. The table lists 300,000 to 400,000 clones, about 90% of them singletons. The sample taken for sequencing was peripheral blood. These receptors came from a woman aged 45-60 years who had recovered from COVID-19.

The rearrangement uses TRBV7-2 and TRBJ2-5, with 7 bases aligning to TRBD2. The CDR3 contains 14 residues. V shed 6 bases and J 4 bases; nucleotides not matched to a gene: 8. The germline V gene has CDR1 SGHTA and CDR2 FQGNSA. CDR3 residues: CASRLRGNRETQYF. CDR3 DNA: TGTGCCAGCAGGTTGCGGGGGAATAGAGAGACCCAGTACTTC.

The chain couples TRBV7-2 to TRBJ1-2; 9 bases agree with TRBD1. There are 13 residues in the CDR3. V shed 5 bases and J 7 bases; nucleotides not matched to a gene: 5. The V gene's germline CDR1 is SGHTA and CDR2 FQGNSA. The chain's CDR3 is CASSQWTGAGYTF. The CDR3 region has the DNA TGTGCCAGCAGCCAATGGACAGGGGCTGGCTACACCTTC. The whole variable domain, filled in from reference TRBV7-2 and TRBJ1-2, reads GAGVSQSPSNKVTEKGKDVELRCDPISGHTALYWYRQSLGQGLEFLIYFQGNSAPDKSGLPSDRFSAERTGGSVSTLTIQRTQQEDSAVYLCASSQWTGAGYTFGSGTRLTVV.

The gene calls are TRBV7-6 and TRBJ2-2; 9 bases match TRBD2. Germline-derived CDR1 and CDR2 are SGHVS and FNYEAQ. The CDR3 extends over 16 amino acids. Trimming removed 5 bases from V and 6 bases from J; junction bases left unmatched: 10. The CDR3 DNA reads as TGTGCCAGCAGCCCCCAGTTAGCGGGAGTGTCCGGGGAGCTGTTTTTT. Its protein is CASSPQLAGVSGELFF.

This clone occurred a few times. The chain recombines TRBV7-2 with TRBJ1-1, with a tentative D call TRBD1 (5 bases). Per the germline V gene, CDR1 is SGHTA and CDR2 is FQGNSA. This CDR3 spans 13 amino acids. Trimming took off 2 bases at V and 6 bases at J, with 10 bases between the two ends. The CDR3 DNA is TGTGCCAGCAGCTTAAGTCTCAGGGCTGAAGCTTTCTTT. This encodes CASSLSLRAEAFF. Filled out from reference TRBV7-2 and TRBJ1-1, the complete variable domain reads GAGVSQSPSNKVTEKGKDVELRCDPISGHTALYWYRQSLGQGLEFLIYFQGNSAPDKSGLPSDRFSAERTGGSVSTLTIQRTQQEDSAVYLCASSLSLRAEAFFGQGTRLTVV.

This sequence joins TRBV30 and TRBJ1-2; D may be TRBD1 (6 bases). CDR1 GTSNPN and CDR2 SVGIG come from the germline V gene (reference sequence). The CDR3 consists of 13 residues. V was trimmed by 2 bases and J by 3 bases, leaving 10 bases between them. The CDR3 loop reads CAWSYRVDYGYTF. The CDR3 DNA sequence: TGTGCCTGGAGTTACAGGGTGGACTATGGCTACACCTTC.

This clone was seen a handful of times. The chain has TRBV11-2 and TRBJ1-5; maybe TRBD1 (5 bases). CDR1 is SGHAT, CDR2 FQNNGV, per germline. Between the trimmed V and J ends, which lost 3 bases and 4 bases, there was a span of 10 bases. The length of the CDR3 is 14 residues. In DNA form, the CDR3 reads TGTGCCAGCAGCTTCGGTCAGGGAAATCAGCCCCAGCATTTT. This encodes CASSFGQGNQPQHF.

The chain carries TRBV2 and TRBJ2-3, with 8 bases aligning to TRBD1. The CDR3 totals 14 residues. Per germline, CDR1 SNHLY and CDR2 FYNNEI. V shed 6 bases, J shed 4 bases, and the junction held 6 bases outside the gene matches. The chain's CDR3 is CASRGGQGPDTQYF. CDR3 sequence (DNA): TGTGCCAGCAGGGGAGGACAGGGCCCAGATACGCAGTATTTT.

The chain links TRBV3-1 (or the pseudogene TRBV3-2) to TRBJ2-7, with 10 nucleotides matching TRBD1. The germline gives CDR1 LGHDT, CDR2 YNNKEL (reference sequence). The ends lost 3 bases at V and 6 bases at J; junction bases unmatched: 11. This CDR3 contains 16 residues. The CDR3: CASSQPRDRGTSEQYF. In nucleotides, the CDR3 is TGTGCCAGCAGCCAGCCCCGGGACAGGGGAACCAGCGAGCAGTACTTC.

The rearrangement links TRBV6-2 or TRBV6-3 to TRBJ2-3; the match to TRBD2 covers 11 bases. Losses at the gene ends were 4 bases for V and 1 base for J; bases not matched to a gene: 1. Germline CDR1 MNHEY, CDR2 SVGEGT. This CDR3 contains 15 residues. CDR3 sequence (DNA): TGTGCCAGCAGTTCGGGACTAGCGGGCACAGATACGCAGTATTTT. Its translation is CASSSGLAGTDTQYF.

The gene calls are TRBV7-2 and TRBJ2-5; 9 positions match TRBD1. There are 13 residues in the CDR3. The V gene's germline CDR1 is SGHTA and CDR2 FQGNSA. Trimming cost V 5 bases and J 5 bases; bases outside gene matches: 3. The CDR3 region has the DNA TGTGCCAGCAGCCGGGACAGGGCCGAGACCCAGTACTTC. It codes for CASSRDRAETQYF.

The V gene is TRBV5-4, the J gene TRBJ2-2; 14 positions match TRBD2. V dropped 3 bases and J dropped 4; count of bases not matched to a gene: 5. This CDR3 is 17 amino acids long. Germline-derived CDR1 and CDR2 are SGHNT and YYREEE (reference sequence). The CDR3 is CASSSPTSGRVTGELFF. The CDR3 DNA follows: TGTGCCAGCAGCTCCCCGACTAGCGGGAGGGTCACCGGGGAGCTGTTTTTT.

The CDR3 DNA is TGCGCCAGCAGCTTGGTGGCGGGGAGAGGCACAGATACGCAGTATTTT. Its translation is CASSLVAGRGTDTQYF. The chain uses TRBV5-1 and TRBJ2-3, with D possibly TRBD2 on 6 matching bases. The length of the CDR3 is 16 residues. Germline V gives CDR1 SGHRS, CDR2 YFSETQ. V was shortened by 0 bases and J by 1 base, with 12 bases between the two germline ends.

The chain couples TRBV19 to TRBJ2-4, with D unclear. Trimming removed 3 bases at V and 2 bases at J, with 11 bases between. Germline loops: CDR1 LNHDA, CDR2 SQIVND (reference sequence). This CDR3 is built from 15 residues. The CDR3 region has the DNA TGTGCCAGTAGTATCTTCGGGTCAACCAAAAACATTCAGTACTTC. Amino acids: CASSIFGSTKNIQYF. Full variable domain (missing parts from reference TRBV19 and TRBJ2-4): DGGITQSPKYLFRKEGQNVTLSCEQNLNHDAMYWYRQDPGQGLRLIYYSQIVNDFQKGDIAEGYSVSREKKESFPLTVTSAQKNPTAFYLCASSIFGSTKNIQYFGAGTRLSVL.

The V call is TRBV4-3, the J call TRBJ1-6; D is perhaps TRBD1 (6 bases). V lost 2 bases and J 4 bases, leaving 9 bases between the germline ends. Germline V gene sequence: CDR1 LGHNA, CDR2 YSLEER. CDR3 size: 15 residues. This CDR3 reads CASSQPGEYNSPLHF. In DNA, the CDR3 is TGCGCCAGCAGCCAACCAGGGGAATATAATTCACCCCTCCACTTT.

The chain is built from TRBV11-2 and TRBJ1-2; 12 bases are shared with TRBD1. V dropped 3 bases and J dropped 8; count of bases not matched to a gene: 10. There are 16 residues in the CDR3. CDR1 SGHAT and CDR2 FQNNGV come from the germline V gene. The CDR3 here is CASSLNGDRGQWGYTF. The CDR3 DNA follows: TGTGCCAGCAGCTTGAACGGGGACAGGGGGCAATGGGGCTACACCTTC.

The chain couples TRBV5-1 to TRBJ2-1, with D possibly TRBD1 on 6 matching bases. The V end lost 3 bases, the J end lost 0 bases, and 13 bases lay between the germline ends. There are 16 residues in the CDR3. The germline V gene has CDR1 SGHRS and CDR2 YFSETQ. Here the CDR3 reads CASSSGDPLSYNEQFF. The CDR3 nucleotides read TGCGCCAGCAGCTCAGGGGACCCTCTCTCCTACAATGAGCAGTTCTTC. Based on the CDR3 plus reference TRBV5-1 and TRBJ2-1, the full variable domain is KAGVTQTPRYLIKTRGQQVTLSCSPISGHRSVSWYQQTPGQGLQFLFEYFSETQRNKGNFPGRFSGRQFSNSRSEMNVSTLELGDSALYLCASSSGDPLSYNEQFFGPGTRLTVL.

V and J are TRBV4-1 and TRBJ2-7; 7 bases are shared with TRBD2. Trimming took 4 bases from V and 3 from J; bases not matched to a gene: 3. This CDR3 contains 13 residues. Per germline, CDR1 MGHRA and CDR2 YSYEKL. CDR3 loop: CASSPWGGYEQYF. The CDR3 DNA follows: TGCGCCAGCAGCCCGTGGGGGGGCTACGAGCAGTACTTC.

The genes are TRBV3-1 (or the pseudogene TRBV3-2) and TRBJ1-2; 7 bases fit TRBD1. Germline V gene data show CDR1 as LGHDT and CDR2 as YNNKEL (reference sequence). Losses at the gene ends were 3 bases for V and 6 bases for J; bases not matched to a gene: 7. This CDR3 has 14 residues. The CDR3, as DNA: TGTGCCAGCAGCCAGCCGGGACAGATTAATGGCTACACCTTC. This codes for CASSQPGQINGYTF.

Note on this clone: One end of the junction varies from germline; a read error may be responsible. The J gene is TRBJ2-5, the V gene TRBV7-7; 11 bases map to TRBD2. The CDR3 loop spans 15 amino acids. Per germline, CDR1 SSHAT and CDR2 FNYEAQ (reference sequence). The CDR3 DNA sequence: TGTGCTAGCAGCTTACTAGCGGGAGTAGGAGAGACCCAGTACTTC. Protein: CASSLLAGVGETQYF.

V usage is TRBV9 and J usage is TRBJ2-7; D is undetermined. V lost 1 base to trimming and J lost 2 bases, with 7 bases between them. Per the germline V gene, CDR1 is SGDLS and CDR2 is YYNGEE. CDR3 length: 13 amino acids. The CDR3 spells CASSVTETYEQYF. CDR3 nucleotides: TGTGCCAGCAGCGTAACAGAAACCTACGAGCAGTACTTC.

This chain joins TRBV5-5 and TRBJ2-3, with 7 positions matching TRBD2. Trimming removed 4 bases from V and 6 bases from J; junction bases left unmatched: 14. The CDR3 is 16 amino acids. Germline values: CDR1 SGHKS, CDR2 YYEKEE (reference sequence). The CDR3 bases are TGTGCCAGCAGCCCGGGACTCCCGGCGGGAGTTGATACGCAGTATTTT. Translation: CASSPGLPAGVDTQYF.

This clone was counted between two and nine times. The chain employs TRBV6-4 and TRBJ2-1, with 11 nucleotides matching TRBD2. CDR3 length: 15 amino acids. Losses at the gene ends were 8 bases for V and 8 bases for J; bases not matched to a gene: 11. The germline CDR1 and CDR2 sequences are MRHNA and SNTAGT. CDR3 sequence (DNA): TGTGCCAGCGAGCGGGTAATAGCGGGGGGGCATGAGCAGTTCTTC. Its protein is CASERVIAGGHEQFF.

Only one count was recorded for this clone. This chain links TRBV30 with TRBJ1-2; 12 nucleotides match TRBD1. V was clipped by 0 bases and J by 0 bases; unmatched bases: 5. The CDR3 length is 17 residues. Germline CDR1 is GTSNPN and CDR2 is SVGIG (reference sequence). The CDR3 here is CAWSVLGTGGTNYGYTF. The CDR3 nucleotides read TGTGCCTGGAGTGTACTAGGGACAGGGGGCACTAACTATGGCTACACCTTC.

CDR3 sequence reads: CASSQELGSGGRTEAFF. In DNA, the CDR3 is TGCGCCAGCAGCCAAGAGCTCGGGTCAGGGGGCCGAACTGAAGCTTTCTTT. The chain recombines TRBV4-3 with TRBJ1-1, with TRBD1 matching over 8 bases. Germline CDR1 and CDR2: LGHNA and YSLEER. The CDR3 has 17 residues. V trimming: 0 bases; J trimming: 5 bases; junction bases outside the gene matches: 11.

The chain links TRBV29-1 to TRBJ2-7, with 10 bases aligning to TRBD1. Trimming took 5 bases from V and 2 from J; bases not matched to a gene: 3. Looked up from germline, CDR1 is SQVTM and CDR2 is ANQGSEA. The CDR3 has 13 residues. This CDR3 reads CSVRGTGAYEQYF. CDR3 sequence (DNA): TGCAGCGTTCGGGGGACAGGGGCCTACGAGCAGTACTTC.

This clone was recorded only once. The gene calls are TRBV28 and TRBJ1-1, with 8 bases lining up with TRBD1. Germline V lookup: CDR1 MDHEN, CDR2 SYDVKM. CDR3 size: 17 residues. Germline trimming cut 2 bases from V and 0 bases from J; bases unmatched to any gene: 8. CDR3 protein: CASSLAGGEWVNTEAFF. CDR3 nucleotide sequence: TGTGCCAGCAGTTTAGCAGGGGGCGAATGGGTGAACACTGAAGCTTTCTTT.

The gene calls are TRBV19 and TRBJ2-7; the match to TRBD1 covers 8 bases. CDR3 length: 16 amino acids. Germline V gives CDR1 LNHDA, CDR2 SQIVND (reference sequence). Germline trimming cut 1 base from V and 5 bases from J; bases unmatched to any gene: 10. This CDR3 is CASSIVGAGGANEQYF. The CDR3, as DNA: TGTGCCAGTAGTATAGTAGGTGCAGGGGGCGCGAACGAGCAGTACTTC.

This chain links TRBV30 with TRBJ1-2; D call uncertain. Trimming took 3 bases from V and 11 from J, leaving 13 bases between them. CDR1 is GTSNPN, CDR2 SVGIG, per germline (reference sequence). This CDR3 is 11 amino acids long. CDR3 sequence reads: CAWSRDSPYTF. The CDR3 DNA is TGTGCCTGGAGCCGGGATTCGCCTTACACCTTC.

The chain links TRBV5-8 to TRBJ2-3, with a possible D match to TRBD1 (6 bases). The germline gives CDR1 SGHTS, CDR2 YDEGEE. V lost 0 bases and J lost 4, with 12 bases in between. This CDR3 comprises 15 residues. CDR3 nucleotide sequence: TGTGCCAGCAGCTTGGGGGGGCAGGGCGCAGATACGCAGTATTTT. Translation: CASSLGGQGADTQYF.